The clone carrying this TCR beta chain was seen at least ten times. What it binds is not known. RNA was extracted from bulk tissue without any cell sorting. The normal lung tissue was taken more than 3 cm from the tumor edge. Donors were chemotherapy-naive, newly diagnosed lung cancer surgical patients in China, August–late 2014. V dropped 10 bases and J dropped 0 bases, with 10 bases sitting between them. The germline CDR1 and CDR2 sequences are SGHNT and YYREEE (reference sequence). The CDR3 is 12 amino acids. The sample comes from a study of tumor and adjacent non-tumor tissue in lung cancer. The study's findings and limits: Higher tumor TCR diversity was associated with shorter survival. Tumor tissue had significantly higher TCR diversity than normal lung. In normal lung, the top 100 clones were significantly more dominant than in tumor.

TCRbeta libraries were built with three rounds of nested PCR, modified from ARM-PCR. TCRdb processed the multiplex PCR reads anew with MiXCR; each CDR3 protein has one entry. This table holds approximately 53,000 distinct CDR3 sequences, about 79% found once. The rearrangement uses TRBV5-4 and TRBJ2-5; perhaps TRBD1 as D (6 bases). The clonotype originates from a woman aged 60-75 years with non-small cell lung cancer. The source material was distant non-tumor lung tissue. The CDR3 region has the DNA TGTGCCGTCACAGGGAACCAAGAGACCCAGTACTTC. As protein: CAVTGNQETQYF. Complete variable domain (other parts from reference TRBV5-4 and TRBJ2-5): ETGVTQSPTHLIKTRGQQVTLRCSSQSGHNTVSWYQQALGQGPQFIFQYYREEENGRGNFPPRFSGLQFPNYSSELNVNALELDDSALYLCAVTGNQETQYFGPGTRLLVL.